Presented here are 22 T cell receptor beta chains from one specimen sequenced in a study of identical twins. MiXCR, applied by TCRdb to the 5' RACE reads, yields one record per CDR3 protein. The sample lists approximately 1.8 million distinct CDR3 sequences; less than 35% were seen once. Source material: cord blood. Receptor source: a newborn girl in good health.

The chain links TRBV28 to TRBJ1-4, with 8 nucleotides matching TRBD1. Trimming took 6 bases from V and 4 from J; bases not matched to a gene: 7. This CDR3 region has 15 residues. Germline V gene data show CDR1 as MDHEN and CDR2 as SYDVKM. This CDR3 is CASSLRDRFNEKLFF. As DNA, the CDR3 is TGTGCCAGCAGCCTACGGGACAGGTTTAATGAAAAACTGTTTTTT.

Ten or more counts support this clonotype. V is TRBV6-5 and J is TRBJ1-2; tentative D call: TRBD1 (5 bases). Germline V lookup: CDR1 MNHEY, CDR2 SVGAGI. CDR3 size: 12 residues. With 2 bases removed from V and 6 bases from J, the gap between germline ends came to 7 bases. CDR3 sequence reads: CASSYRGNGYTF. CDR3 coding DNA: TGTGCCAGCAGTTACCGGGGGAATGGCTACACCTTC.

This chain uses TRBV14 with TRBJ2-7; no firm D call. The germline gives CDR1 SGHDN, CDR2 FVKESK. Trimming took off 0 bases at V and 7 bases at J, with 10 bases between the two ends. This CDR3 spans 13 amino acids. The CDR3 DNA is TGTGCCAGCAGCCAAGATCTCTGGGGAGAGCAGTACTTC. This gives the protein CASSQDLWGEQYF.

Details on this clonotype: A read error may account for a junction end that differs from germline. The chain joins TRBV3-1 to TRBJ2-3, with unresolved D. In germline, CDR1 is LGHDT, CDR2 YNNKEL (reference sequence). The CDR3 has 15 amino acids. CDR3 in amino acids: CAGSQLSTSTDTQYF. In DNA form, the CDR3 reads TGTGCCGGCAGCCAACTCTCGACTTCCACAGATACGCAGTATTTT.

The CDR3 spells CSARPSLTYNEQFF. Here the CDR3 DNA reads TGCAGTGCTAGGCCTAGCCTGACCTACAATGAGCAGTTCTTC. The chain links TRBV20-1 to TRBJ2-1; D may be TRBD2 (5 bases). This CDR3 is 14 amino acids long. The germline gives CDR1 DFQATT, CDR2 SNEGSKA (reference sequence). Trimming pared 3 bases from V and 2 bases from J, leaving 11 bases between.

This chain links TRBV4-1 with TRBJ2-3, with TRBD2 matching over 11 bases. This CDR3 contains 18 residues. Germline V gene lookup returns CDR1 MGHRA and CDR2 YSYEKL. Germline trimming cut 1 base from V and 3 bases from J; bases unmatched to any gene: 9. CDR3 coding DNA: TGCGCCAGCAGCCAAGTATTACTAGCGGGAGCGGGAACAGATACGCAGTATTTT. This gives the protein CASSQVLLAGAGTDTQYF.

The rearrangement links TRBV6-6 to TRBJ2-5, with 7 bases that match TRBD1. The length of the CDR3 is 15 residues. The junction had 15 bases not matched to a gene; V was cut back by 3 bases and J by 11 bases. CDR1 is MNHNY and CDR2 is SVGAGI in the germline V gene (reference sequence). The CDR3 protein is CASSYVSGGNNEQYF. In DNA, the CDR3 is TGTGCCAGCAGTTATGTGTCAGGGGGTAACAATGAGCAGTACTTC.

This clonotype was recorded many times. This rearrangement joins TRBV12-3 or TRBV12-4 to TRBJ1-2, with 9 bases aligning to TRBD1. The CDR3 runs to 15 residues. Trimming took 5 bases from V and 0 from J; bases not matched to a gene: 4. CDR3 in DNA: TGTGCCAGCAGTCCGGGACAGGGCTCTAACTATGGCTACACCTTC. This encodes CASSPGQGSNYGYTF.

This clonotype was recorded only once. The chain carries TRBV6-5 and TRBJ2-1; no clear D. Germline CDR1 is MNHEY and CDR2 is SVGAGI. CDR3 length: 17 amino acids. Trimming cost V 1 base and J 10 bases, with 23 bases left between them. The CDR3 loop is CASSYFAQLGFPWEQFF. As DNA, the CDR3 is TGTGCCAGCAGTTACTTTGCCCAATTAGGGTTCCCCTGGGAGCAGTTCTTC.

This clonotype has only one observation. The chain employs TRBV4-2 and TRBJ2-1; 9 positions agree with TRBD2. Germline V gene data show CDR1 as LGHNA and CDR2 as YNFKEQ. This CDR3 has 15 amino acids. Trimming at V came to 6 bases and at J to 5 bases, leaving 8 bases not matched to a gene. As DNA, the CDR3 is TGTGCCAGCAGGAAACGGGGACTAGCCGACAATGAGCAGTTCTTC. It codes for CASRKRGLADNEQFF.

The chain uses TRBV10-3 and TRBJ1-1; D gene uncertain. The germline CDR1 and CDR2 sequences are ENHRY and SYGVKD. This CDR3 spans 13 amino acids. Between the trimmed V and J ends, which lost 0 bases and 5 bases, there was a span of 7 bases. The CDR3 DNA reads TGTGCCATCAGTGAGTCCAAGACAACTGAAGCTTTCTTT. This translates into CAISESKTTEAFF.

Only a few counts were recorded for this clonotype. The J gene is TRBJ2-1, the V gene TRBV2; TRBD2 agrees at 9 bases. J was trimmed by 7 bases and V by 8 bases; bases with no gene match: 12. CDR3 length equals 15 residues. Germline CDR1 reads SNHLY; CDR2 reads FYNNEI. This CDR3 reads CASQRRGLARNEQFF. The CDR3 DNA is TGTGCCAGCCAACGCCGCGGACTAGCGCGGAATGAGCAGTTCTTC.

The V call is TRBV5-1, the J call TRBJ1-4, with D perhaps matching TRBD1 (6 bases). This CDR3 is 16 amino acids long. Germline assignment: CDR1 SGHRS and CDR2 YFSETQ. V dropped 4 bases and J dropped 4 bases, with 17 bases sitting between them. In DNA, the CDR3 is TGCGCCAGCAGCCCCCCTATGGACAGCCTTAATGAAAAACTGTTTTTT. Translation: CASSPPMDSLNEKLFF. Together with reference TRBV5-1 and TRBJ1-4, the CDR3 gives the full variable domain: KAGVTQTPRYLIKTRGQQVTLSCSPISGHRSVSWYQQTPGQGLQFLFEYFSETQRNKGNFPGRFSGRQFSNSRSEMNVSTLELGDSALYLCASSPPMDSLNEKLFFGSGTQLSVL.

CDR3 coding DNA: TGCGCCAGCAGCCAAGAATCCGGGGTTTACTACGAGCAGTTCTTC. This encodes CASSQESGVYYEQFF. This rearrangement joins TRBV4-1 to TRBJ2-1; D might be TRBD2 (5 bases). Germline V CDR1 and CDR2: MGHRA, YSYEKL. CDR3 size: 15 residues. V was trimmed by 0 bases and J by 10 bases, leaving 16 bases between them.

A few counts support this clonotype. This chain joins TRBV10-2 and TRBJ2-3; D may correspond to TRBD1 or TRBD2 (6 bases each). The CDR3 contains 16 residues. The germline gives CDR1 WSHSY, CDR2 SAAADI. V was pared by 8 bases and J by 2 bases, with 20 bases between. The CDR3 DNA is TGCGCCAGCCCCCGGGGGCAACTGTTCCCCACAGATACGCAGTATTTT. This codes for CASPRGQLFPTDTQYF.

This clonotype came up a few times. This sequence joins TRBV3-1 and TRBJ1-1; no clear D gene. There are 13 residues in the CDR3. The V end was cut by 4 bases, the J end by 11 bases, with 17 bases between. Germline CDR1 LGHDT, CDR2 YNNKEL (reference sequence). CDR3 sequence (DNA): TGTGCCAGCAGCCTAGAGGACGGTCTCTTGGCTTTCTTT. Protein: CASSLEDGLLAFF.

The chain is built from TRBV28 and TRBJ2-1; no clear D gene. Per germline, CDR1 MDHEN and CDR2 SYDVKM. The CDR3 is made up of 15 amino acids. Deletions cut 3 bases from V and 8 bases from J, with 17 bases between. In DNA form, the CDR3 reads TGTGCCAGCAGTTTTACCTACCGATCTGTGGATGAGCAGTTCTTC. Encoded protein: CASSFTYRSVDEQFF.

For this clonotype: Germline is not matched at one junction end, which may reflect a read error. The genes are TRBV19 and TRBJ2-7; 8 nucleotides agree with TRBD1. The CDR3 has 16 amino acids. Germline CDR1 LNHDA, CDR2 SQIVND (reference sequence). The CDR3 bases are TGTGTCAGTAGTATTCGGGTGAGACAGGGGCGCTACGAGCAGTACTTC. Translating it yields CVSSIRVRQGRYEQYF.

This clonotype was detected only a few times. As DNA, the CDR3 is TGTGCCAGCAGCCAATTTCGGAGCTCTGGGGCCAACGTCCTGACTTTC. Its protein is CASSQFRSSGANVLTF. The chain employs TRBV3-1 and TRBJ2-6; D is ambiguous. The length of the CDR3 is 16 residues. Germline CDR1 and CDR2: LGHDT and YNNKEL (reference sequence). The germline V and J ends were trimmed by 2 bases and 0 bases, with 8 bases remaining between them.

A remark on this clonotype: Given a much more abundant clone one base away, this may be a read error. The chain combines TRBV29-1 with TRBJ2-5, with 8 bases identical to TRBD1. In germline, CDR1 is SQVTM, CDR2 ANQGSEA. This CDR3 comprises 12 residues. With 4 bases clipped from V and 4 bases from J, the junction kept 2 bases outside the gene matches. CDR3 region: CSVGRGRETQYF. CDR3 in DNA: TGCAGCGTTGGCAGGGGGCGAGAGACCCAGTACTTC. The full variable domain, completed using reference TRBV29-1 and TRBJ2-5, is SAVISQKPSRDICQRGTSLTIQCQVDSQVTMMFWYRQQPGQSLTLIATANQGSEATYESGFVIDKFPISRPNLTFSTLTVSNMSPEDSSIYLCSVGRGRETQYFGPGTRLLVL.

This clonotype is a singleton in its sample. This chain joins TRBV20-1 and TRBJ1-2; D gene unclear. Trimming removed 3 bases from V and 3 bases from J, with 11 bases in between. This CDR3 is 13 amino acids long. From germline, CDR1 is DFQATT and CDR2 SNEGSKA (reference sequence). DNA for the CDR3: TGCAGTGCTAGCCCTGTGGACCACTATGGCTACACCTTC. Translated, it gives CSASPVDHYGYTF.

This clonotype has a handful of counts. The chain couples TRBV5-1 to TRBJ1-6; D is uncertain. Germline CDR1 SGHRS, CDR2 YFSETQ. V lost 4 bases, J lost 0 bases, and 14 bases lay in between. The CDR3 is 17 amino acids. CDR3 in amino acids: CASSHLLGGSYNSPLHF. The DNA for the CDR3 is TGCGCCAGCAGCCATCTACTAGGAGGCTCCTATAATTCACCCCTCCACTTT.